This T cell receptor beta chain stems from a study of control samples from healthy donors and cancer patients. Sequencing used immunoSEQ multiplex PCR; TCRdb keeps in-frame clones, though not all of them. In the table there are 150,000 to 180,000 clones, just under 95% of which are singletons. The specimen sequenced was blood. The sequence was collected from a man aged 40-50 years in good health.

CDR3 in DNA: TGTGCCAGCAGCATCGTAGGTGATACGCAGTATTTT. Its translation: CASSIVGDTQYF. The chain combines TRBV9 with TRBJ2-3, with unresolved D. CDR3 length equals 12 residues. Trimming removed 4 bases from V and 6 bases from J, with 9 bases in between. The germline CDR1 and CDR2 sequences are SGDLS and YYNGEE.